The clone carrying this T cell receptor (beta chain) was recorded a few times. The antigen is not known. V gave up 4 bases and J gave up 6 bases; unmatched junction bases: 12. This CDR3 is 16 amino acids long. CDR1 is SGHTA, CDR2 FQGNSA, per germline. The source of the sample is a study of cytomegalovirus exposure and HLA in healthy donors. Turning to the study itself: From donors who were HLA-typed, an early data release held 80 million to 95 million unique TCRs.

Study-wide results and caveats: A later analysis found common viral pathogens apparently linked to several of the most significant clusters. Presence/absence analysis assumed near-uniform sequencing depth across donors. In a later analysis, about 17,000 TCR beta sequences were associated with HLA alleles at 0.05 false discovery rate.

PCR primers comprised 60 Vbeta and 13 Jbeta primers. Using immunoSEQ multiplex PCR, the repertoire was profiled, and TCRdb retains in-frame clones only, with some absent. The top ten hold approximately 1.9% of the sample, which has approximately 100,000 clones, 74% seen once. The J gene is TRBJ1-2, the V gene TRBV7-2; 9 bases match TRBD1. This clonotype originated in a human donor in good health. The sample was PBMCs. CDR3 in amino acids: CASSSFQQGAGDGYTF. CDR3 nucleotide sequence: TGTGCCAGCAGCTCTTTCCAACAGGGGGCTGGAGATGGCTACACCTTC.